This note documents a single T cell receptor beta chain sequence. The data stem from a study of OX40 agonist ivuxolimab in advanced cancers. Study summary: In this trial design, patients received ivuxolimab intravenously at 0.01 to 10 mg/kg every 2 weeks. Three patients had partial responses: one hepatocellular carcinoma, two cutaneous melanoma.

Germline CDR1 and CDR2: MNHEY and SMNVEV (reference sequence). The CDR3 contains 16 residues. V dropped 3 bases and J dropped 1; count of bases not matched to a gene: 7. The data were produced by immunoSEQ multiplex PCR, yet TCRdb's version contains in-frame clones alone and is incomplete. The sample lists tens of thousands of clones; 70% to 90% were seen once. The source is an adult with an advanced solid tumor such as melanoma, head and neck, liver or kidney cancer. Sequences were derived from CD4+ or CD8+ T cells sorted from blood, sampled in a trial of the OX40 agonist ivuxolimab. The chain employs TRBV27 and TRBJ2-3; the match to TRBD2 covers 7 bases. The CDR3 sequence: CASSFLSSGGTDTQYF. The CDR3 nucleotides are TGTGCCAGCAGTTTCCTTTCTAGCGGCGGCACAGATACGCAGTATTTT.